The source of this TCR beta chain is a study of cytomegalovirus exposure and HLA in healthy donors. Study-level findings and limits: Later analysis identified a missense DCLRE1C variant that was linked to TCR beta V- and J-gene trimming. Equally common other TCR beta chains were less clonally expanded than HLA-associated ones, a later analysis found.

Trimming pared 0 bases from V and 5 bases from J, leaving 11 bases between. The CDR3 loop spans 15 amino acids. Germline-derived CDR1 and CDR2 are SGDLS and YYNGEE. 13 Jbeta primers and 60 Vbeta primers were used for the PCR. Per the original methods: Among the unique TCR beta chains that a later analysis counted, about 86 million in all, roughly 9.9 million were shared. Method: immunoSEQ multiplex PCR; TCRdb's copy keeps in-frame clones and lacks some. V and J calls and clone size come straight from that table; D and trimming were deduced from the DNA. The data show about 140,000 clones, with around three quarters seen just once and roughly 2% held by the top ten. Worth noting for this clone: Its antigen is not identified.

J is TRBJ1-4 and V is TRBV9; D may be TRBD1 (5 bases). This TCR came from a woman in her sixties or seventies in good health and CMV-seropositive. The sequencing input was PBMCs. DNA of the CDR3: TGTGCCAGCAGCGTAGAATGGGGGGAGAATGAAAAACTGTTTTTT. Translated, it gives CASSVEWGENEKLFF.